These 9 T cell receptor beta chains were sequenced from one sample in a study of tissue T cells after allogeneic stem cell transplantation (dated by TCRdb to between 2021 and 2024). In the paper's terms, the time point label means: mouse harvest day 14 after allogeneic transplant. Each mouse graft consisted of 10^7 T-cell-depleted bone marrow cells plus 10^6 splenic CD5+ T cells and was given by tail vein injection. Library generation was performed with the immunoSEQ multiplex PCR assay. This immuneACCESS table, as held by TCRdb, lists in-frame sequences with V and J called but not all clones. Of the missing ones, under half trace to an unresolved V gene in checked studies; the others have no known cause. This sample is represented by 2,500 to 3,500 clones; 45% to 50% of them were singletons. Clones ranked in the top ten supply 16% of the sample. Sequences were obtained from gut tissue. The source of these receptors is a female BALB/c mouse given C57BL/6 T cells with graft-versus-host disease after an allogeneic hematopoietic cell transplant.

On this clone: The listed genes are named as in mouse. The read halts 1 residue ahead of the CDR3 end, with the missing end drawn from the germline J gene. The chain has TRBV1 and TRBJ2-4; maybe TRBD2 (6 bases). Trimming stripped 1 base from V and 0 bases from J, with 11 bases between. The germline V gene encodes CDR1 NSQYPW and CDR2 LRSPGD (reference sequence). This CDR3 contains 16 residues. The CDR3 DNA, read in part, is TGCACCTGCAGTGCAGCTCTGGGGACTAGTCAAAACACCTTGTAC. It specifies CTCSAALGTSQNTLY. The CDR3 reads in full as CTCSAALGTSQNTLYF.

By its share, this clone is large (0.1 to 1%). Mouse gene names and germline throughout. The CDR3 extends 1 residue past the end of the read, so its final part is completed from the germline J gene. The chain carries TRBV4 and TRBJ1-2; D unclear. The CDR3 loop spans 11 amino acids. The germline V gene has CDR1 LGHDT and CDR2 YNNKQL (reference sequence). The germline V and J ends were trimmed by 6 bases and 2 bases, with 4 bases remaining between them. The CDR3 sequence: CASRLNSDYTF. CDR3 bases read: TGTGCCAGCAGACTTAACTCCGACTACACC.

Of note for this clone: The listed genes are named as in mouse. Read sequence stops 1 residue before the CDR3 end, and the germline J gene provides the missing end. The chain is built from TRBV16 and TRBJ1-2; no reliable D call. This CDR3 contains 13 residues. CDR1 is SGHSA, CDR2 FRNQAP, per germline. The V end was cut by 1 base, the J end by 4 bases, with 7 bases between. Incomplete CDR3 DNA: TGTGCAAGCAGCTTAGTTCGGGGCTCCGACTACACC. This codes for CASSLVRGSDYT. The whole CDR3 protein is CASSLVRGSDYTF.

Concerning this clone: Mouse gene names apply. The missing CDR3 end, 1 residue past where the read stops, is filled in from the germline J gene. The V call is TRBV3, the J call TRBJ1-6; D gene uncertain. TRBJ1-6 is designated an ORF whose function remains uncertain. The CDR3 extends over 13 amino acids. CDR1 and CDR2 from the germline V gene are SNHLY and FYNGKV (reference sequence). V was shortened by 3 bases and J by 2 bases, with 2 bases between the two germline ends. The chain's CDR3 is CASSLAYNSPLYF. The sequenced CDR3 bases are TGTGCCAGCAGCTTGGCCTATAATTCGCCCCTCTAC.

This clone is judged large. Germline and genes: mouse. The read comes to an end 1 residue before the CDR3 does, leaving the germline J gene to fill in the end. The rearrangement links TRBV13-1 to TRBJ2-4, with 7 nucleotides matching TRBD2. Germline V gene sequence: CDR1 NSHNY, CDR2 SYGAGN. J lost 0 bases, V lost 0 bases, and 4 bases had no gene match. The length of the CDR3 is 16 residues. The CDR3 DNA, read in part, is TGTGCCAGCAGTGATGGGCCGGGGGGGAGTCAAAACACCTTGTAC. As protein: CASSDGPGGSQNTLY. The complete CDR3 protein is CASSDGPGGSQNTLYF.

Concerning this clone itself: Germline and genes: mouse. CDR3 bases read: TGTGCCAGCAGTCGACAGGGACCCTCCGACTACACC. Amino acid sequence: CASSRQGPSDYT. The entire CDR3 protein reads CASSRQGPSDYTF. The chain has TRBV26 and TRBJ1-2; TRBD1 aligns across 7 bases. The read comes to an end 1 residue before the CDR3 does, leaving the germline J gene to fill in the end. Germline V gives CDR1 KGHPV, CDR2 FQNQEV (reference sequence). This CDR3 region has 13 residues. The V gene end was trimmed by 4 bases and the J gene end by 4 bases; junction bases not matched to a gene: 3.

In regard to this clone: Genes and germline are mouse. The read finishes 1 residue shy of the CDR3 end, and the germline J gene is used to complete it. The chain employs TRBV31 and TRBJ1-2, with 8 bases identical to TRBD1. CDR1 and CDR2 from the germline V gene are GKSSPN and SITVG. This CDR3 has 12 amino acids. V trimming: 4 bases; J trimming: 3 bases; junction bases outside the gene matches: 1. The CDR3 protein is CAWTGGHSDYTF. CDR3 bases read: TGTGCCTGGACAGGGGGCCACTCCGACTACACC. Based on the CDR3 plus reference TRBV31 and TRBJ1-2, the full variable domain is AQTIHQWPVAEIKAVGSPLSLGCTIKGKSSPNLYWYWQATGGTLQQLFYSITVGQVESVVQLNLSASRPKDDQFILSTEKLLLSHSGFYLCAWTGGHSDYTFGSGTRLLVI.

To note about this clone: Gene names are mouse gene names. Read coverage stops 1 residue before the CDR3 terminus; the germline J gene supplies the remainder. The chain carries TRBV3 and TRBJ2-3, with no clear D. Germline CDR1 SNHLY, CDR2 FYNGKV (reference sequence). With 2 bases removed from V and 0 bases from J, the gap between germline ends came to 6 bases. The CDR3 runs to 14 residues. The CDR3 protein is CASSLFRSAETLYF. CDR3 DNA (partial): TGTGCCAGCAGCTTATTCAGAAGTGCAGAAACGCTGTAT. Complete variable domain (other parts from reference TRBV3 and TRBJ2-3): GPKVLQIPSHQIIDMGQMVTLNCDPVSNHLYFYWYKQILGQQMEFLVNFYNGKVMEKSKLFKDQFSVERPDGSYFTLKIQPTALEDSAVYFCASSLFRSAETLYFGSGTRLTVL.

With regard to this clone: Germline and genes here are mouse. The CDR3 end is not reached by the read, which stops 1 residue before it; the germline J gene fills it in. The rearrangement links TRBV1 to TRBJ1-1; 7 nucleotides line up with TRBD1. Germline trimming cut 4 bases from V and 1 base from J; bases unmatched to any gene: 3. The germline CDR1 and CDR2 sequences are NSQYPW and LRSPGD (reference sequence). CDR3 length: 14 amino acids. The covered CDR3 bases are TGCACCTGCAGTGGCCGGGACAGGAACACAGAAGTCTTC. Its translation: CTCSGRDRNTEVF. The complete CDR3 sequence is CTCSGRDRNTEVFF.